The 15 T cell receptor beta chains reported below all come from one sample, sequenced in a study of graft-versus-host responses after intestinal transplantation. Sequenced by immunoSEQ multiplex PCR; TCRdb stores in-frame clones only, minus some. The sample holds some 64,000 clones, roughly 90% seen once. The antigens these receptors bind are not known. The sequenced sample was unstimulated CD8+ T cells sorted from spleen or lymph node cells, obtained before transplant. The receptor set was obtained from a human donor who was the organ donor for an intestinal transplant.

The genes are TRBV27 and TRBJ1-4; D ambiguous. CDR3 size: 13 residues. Trimming took 8 bases from V and 6 from J, leaving 13 bases between them. The germline CDR1 and CDR2 sequences are MNHEY and SMNVEV (reference sequence). The CDR3 DNA is TGTGCCAGCTCTCCAGAAGTGGATGAAAAACTGTTTTTT. It encodes CASSPEVDEKLFF.

This sequence joins TRBV15 and TRBJ2-7, with D possibly TRBD2 on 6 matching bases. V shed 3 bases and J shed 7 bases, with 13 bases lying between them. This CDR3 has 13 residues. Germline-derived CDR1 and CDR2 are LNHNV and YYDKDF (reference sequence). CDR3 sequence reads: CATSRAFGGEQYF. Here the CDR3 DNA reads TGTGCCACCAGCAGGGCCTTCGGAGGGGAGCAGTACTTC.

This chain joins TRBV5-1 and TRBJ1-1; a weak D match, TRBD1 (5 bases). Germline assignment: CDR1 SGHRS and CDR2 YFSETQ. Trimming removed 0 bases at V and 3 bases at J, with 9 bases between. CDR3 length: 14 residues. CDR3 nucleotides: TGCGCCAGCAGCTTGGCCGGAGGGGACACTGAAGCTTTCTTT. Translation gives CASSLAGGDTEAFF. The full variable domain, with the rest looked up from reference TRBV5-1 and TRBJ1-1, is KAGVTQTPRYLIKTRGQQVTLSCSPISGHRSVSWYQQTPGQGLQFLFEYFSETQRNKGNFPGRFSGRQFSNSRSEMNVSTLELGDSALYLCASSLAGGDTEAFFGQGTRLTVV.

The V gene is TRBV27, the J gene TRBJ1-1; 8 bases agree with TRBD1. This CDR3 has 14 amino acids. In germline, CDR1 is MNHEY, CDR2 SMNVEV (reference sequence). V lost 5 bases to trimming and J lost 1 base; unmatched junction nucleotides: 3. The CDR3 reads CASSPGQGNTEAFF. Written as DNA, the CDR3 is TGTGCCAGCAGTCCAGGACAGGGGAACACTGAAGCTTTCTTT.

The J gene is TRBJ2-2, the V gene TRBV4-3; TRBD1 matches at 8 bases. This CDR3 contains 19 residues. The V gene end was trimmed by 0 bases and the J gene end by 5 bases; junction bases not matched to a gene: 14. Per germline, CDR1 LGHNA and CDR2 YSLEER. The CDR3 is CASSQDRRSGGYLTGELFF. DNA for the CDR3: TGCGCCAGCAGCCAAGATCGCCGGTCAGGGGGCTACTTAACCGGGGAGCTGTTTTTT.

This clone was counted a single time. This rearrangement joins TRBV27 to TRBJ2-1, with D perhaps TRBD1 (5 bases). CDR1 and CDR2 from the germline V gene are MNHEY and SMNVEV (reference sequence). The CDR3 is 13 residues long. Trimming removed 2 bases from V and 5 bases from J, with 7 bases in between. The CDR3 DNA is TGTGCCAGCAGTTTAAAAGGGGACAATGAGCAGTTCTTC. This sequence encodes CASSLKGDNEQFF.

This clone was counted once. The rearrangement uses TRBV28 and TRBJ2-7; no definite D call. V shed 1 base and J shed 2 bases, with 3 bases lying between them. CDR1 and CDR2 (germline): MDHEN, SYDVKM. The CDR3 is 12 amino acids. The CDR3 spells CASSLSTYEQYF. DNA of the CDR3: TGTGCCAGCAGTTTATCCACCTACGAGCAGTACTTC.

The J gene is TRBJ2-7, the V gene TRBV21-1; TRBD1 is the table's D call, not checked against the DNA. TRBV21-1 is labeled a pseudogene. The length of the CDR3 is 17 residues. The CDR3 nucleotides read TGTGCCAGCAGCCCTATTTTTTCCGGGACACCCACCTACGAGCAGTACTTC. Protein product: CASSPIFSGTPTYEQYF.

The J gene is TRBJ2-5, the V gene TRBV10-3, with D tentatively TRBD1 (6 bases). The J call may be faulty, since TRBJ2-7 better matches the DNA end. The CDR3 totals 17 residues. Germline V gives CDR1 ENHRY, CDR2 SYGVKD. CDR3 sequence: CAISRTRTARGHYEQYF. The DNA for the CDR3 is TGTGCCATCAGTAGAACCAGGACAGCGAGGGGCCACTACGAGCAGTACTTC.

This clone was counted between two and nine times. This chain joins TRBV5-6 and TRBJ2-7; a weak D match, TRBD1 (6 bases). Trimming left V 2 bases short and J 2 bases short, with 11 bases between. Germline CDR1 and CDR2: SGHDT and YYEEEE. This CDR3 is built from 14 residues. The CDR3 DNA follows: TGTGCCAGCAGCTTTGAGGGGACAACCTACGAGCAGTACTTC. As protein: CASSFEGTTYEQYF.

The chain couples TRBV4-2 to TRBJ1-2; no reliable D call. The CDR3 is 14 amino acids. The V end lost 0 bases, the J end lost 4 bases, and 9 bases lay between the germline ends. Germline values: CDR1 LGHNA, CDR2 YNFKEQ. The CDR3 reads CASSQDFGIYGYTF. CDR3 in DNA: TGTGCCAGCAGCCAAGATTTCGGGATCTATGGCTACACCTTC.

V is TRBV6-5 and J is TRBJ2-7, with 11 bases fitting TRBD1. J gave up 6 bases and V 5 bases, and 3 bases lay outside the gene matches. Per the germline V gene, CDR1 is MNHEY and CDR2 is SVGAGI. The CDR3 is 13 residues long. CDR3 sequence: CASSTGTGGEQYF. The CDR3 DNA follows: TGTGCCAGCAGTACCGGGACAGGGGGCGAGCAGTACTTC.

Only one count was recorded for this clone. This sequence joins TRBV7-9 and TRBJ2-7; D is unclear. In germline, CDR1 is SEHNR, CDR2 FQNEAQ (reference sequence). There are 13 residues in the CDR3. V gave up 2 bases and J gave up 0 bases, with 5 bases separating them. CDR3 amino acids: CASSLKASYEQYF. The CDR3 nucleotides read TGTGCCAGCAGCTTAAAAGCCTCCTACGAGCAGTACTTC.

This chain connects TRBV27 to TRBJ2-7; TRBD1 is a possible D gene (6 bases). The V gene's germline CDR1 is MNHEY and CDR2 SMNVEV (reference sequence). V was trimmed by 3 bases and J by 1 base, leaving 7 bases between them. The CDR3 is made up of 13 amino acids. The DNA for the CDR3 is TGTGCCAGCAGTTTTACAGGGTCCTACGAGCAGTACTTC. This gives the protein CASSFTGSYEQYF.

The chain combines TRBV28 with TRBJ2-1, with 8 bases identical to TRBD1. CDR1 and CDR2 from the germline V gene are MDHEN and SYDVKM. This CDR3 comprises 17 residues. After removal of 6 bases from V and 7 bases from J, the junction contained 17 bases not matched to a gene. DNA for the CDR3: TGTGCCAGCAGCCCCATCCCCCAGGGACAGGCATTAAATGAGCAGTTCTTC. Protein product: CASSPIPQGQALNEQFF.